This T cell receptor (beta chain) was found in a study of post-analysis software for immune sequencing data. The CDR3 runs 15 residues. V was clipped by 3 bases and J by 0 bases, with 12 bases between them. The sample holds a few counts of this clonotype. The antigen is not known. Study-level findings and limits: Comparison of patients with controls showed a handful of TRBV segments more frequent in patients, TRBV5-6, TRBV5-1 and TRBV20-1 among them.

Unique molecular identifiers had been added to the TCR beta cDNA libraries. The T cell input of about 0.9 to 11 million gave approximately 460,000 cDNA molecules. One entry per CDR3 protein results from TCRdb running MiXCR on the PCR reads. The sample consists of about 820,000 distinct CDR3 sequences, approximately 50% of them appearing once. The sequenced sample was blood. The V call is TRBV12-3 or TRBV12-4, the J call TRBJ2-7, with D uncertain. The receptor's source is a girl between 10 and 17 years old with multiple sclerosis. The CDR3 reads CASSFRTLSSYEQYF. In DNA form, the CDR3 reads TGTGCCAGCAGTTTCCGTACCCTGAGCTCCTACGAGCAGTACTTC.